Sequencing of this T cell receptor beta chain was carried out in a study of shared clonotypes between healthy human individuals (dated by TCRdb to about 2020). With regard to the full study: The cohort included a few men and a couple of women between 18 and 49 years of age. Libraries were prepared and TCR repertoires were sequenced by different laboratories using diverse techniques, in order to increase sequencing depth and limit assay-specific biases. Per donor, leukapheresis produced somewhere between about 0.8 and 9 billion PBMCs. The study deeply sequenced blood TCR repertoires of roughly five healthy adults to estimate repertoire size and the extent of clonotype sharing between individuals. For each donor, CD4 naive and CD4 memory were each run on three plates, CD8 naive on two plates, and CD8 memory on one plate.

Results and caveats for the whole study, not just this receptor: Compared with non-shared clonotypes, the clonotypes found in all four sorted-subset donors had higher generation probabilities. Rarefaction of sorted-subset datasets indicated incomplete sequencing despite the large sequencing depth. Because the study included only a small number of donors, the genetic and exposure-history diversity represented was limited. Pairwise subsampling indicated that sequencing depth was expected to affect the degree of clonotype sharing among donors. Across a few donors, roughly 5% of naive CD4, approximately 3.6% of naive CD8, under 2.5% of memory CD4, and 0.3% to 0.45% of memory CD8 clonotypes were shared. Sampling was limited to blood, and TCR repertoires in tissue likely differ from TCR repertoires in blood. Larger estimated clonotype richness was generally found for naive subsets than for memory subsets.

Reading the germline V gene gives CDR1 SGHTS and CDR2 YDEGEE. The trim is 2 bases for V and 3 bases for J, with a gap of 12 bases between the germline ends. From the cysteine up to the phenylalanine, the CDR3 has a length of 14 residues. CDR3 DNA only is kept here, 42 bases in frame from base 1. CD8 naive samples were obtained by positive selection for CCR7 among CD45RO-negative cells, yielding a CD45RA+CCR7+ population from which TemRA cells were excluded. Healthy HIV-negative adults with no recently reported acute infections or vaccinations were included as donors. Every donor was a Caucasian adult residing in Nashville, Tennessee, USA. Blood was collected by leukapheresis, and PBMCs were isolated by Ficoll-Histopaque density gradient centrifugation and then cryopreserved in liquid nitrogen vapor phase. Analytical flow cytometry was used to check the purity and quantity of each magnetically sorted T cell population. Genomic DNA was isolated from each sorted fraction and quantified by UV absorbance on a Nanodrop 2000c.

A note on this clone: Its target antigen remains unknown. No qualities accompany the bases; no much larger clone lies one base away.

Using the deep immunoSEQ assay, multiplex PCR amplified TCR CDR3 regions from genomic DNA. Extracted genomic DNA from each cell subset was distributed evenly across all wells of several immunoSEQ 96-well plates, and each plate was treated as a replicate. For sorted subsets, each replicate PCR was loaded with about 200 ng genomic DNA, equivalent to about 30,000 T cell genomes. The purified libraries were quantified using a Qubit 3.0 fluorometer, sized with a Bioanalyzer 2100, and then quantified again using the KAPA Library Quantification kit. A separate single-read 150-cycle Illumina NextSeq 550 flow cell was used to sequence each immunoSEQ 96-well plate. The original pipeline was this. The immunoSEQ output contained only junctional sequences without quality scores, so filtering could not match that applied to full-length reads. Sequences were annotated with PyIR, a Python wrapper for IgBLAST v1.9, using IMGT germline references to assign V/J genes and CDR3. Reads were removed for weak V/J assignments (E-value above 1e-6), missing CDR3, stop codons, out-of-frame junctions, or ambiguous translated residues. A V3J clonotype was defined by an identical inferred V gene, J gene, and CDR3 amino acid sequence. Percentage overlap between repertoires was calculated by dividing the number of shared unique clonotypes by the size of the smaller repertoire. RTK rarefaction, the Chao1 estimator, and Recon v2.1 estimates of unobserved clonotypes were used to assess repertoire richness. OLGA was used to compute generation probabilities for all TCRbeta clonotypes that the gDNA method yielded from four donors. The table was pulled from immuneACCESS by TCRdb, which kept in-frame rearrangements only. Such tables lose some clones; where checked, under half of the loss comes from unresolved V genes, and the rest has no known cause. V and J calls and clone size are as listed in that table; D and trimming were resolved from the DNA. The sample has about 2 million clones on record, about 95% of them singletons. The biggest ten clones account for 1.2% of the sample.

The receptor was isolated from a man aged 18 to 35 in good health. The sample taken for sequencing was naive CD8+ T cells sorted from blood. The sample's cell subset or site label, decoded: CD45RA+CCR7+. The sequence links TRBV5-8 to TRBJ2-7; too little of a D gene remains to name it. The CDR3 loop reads CASSLTVWDYEQYF. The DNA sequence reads TGTGCCAGCAGCTTAACGGTTTGGGACTACGAGCAGTACTTC.